This T cell receptor (beta chain) originates from a study of blood T cell repertoires in COVID-19. Study-level background: The cDNA or gDNA used as material had been derived from T cells, B-cell-depleted T cells, or PBMCs.

Repertoires were generated with immunoSEQ multiplex PCR, while TCRdb's copy carries only in-frame clones and drops some. The sample carries approximately 220,000 clones, about nine tenths recorded once. The CDR3 runs to 16 residues. The ends were cut back, 0 bases at V and 2 bases at J, with 13 bases in the middle. Germline V lookup: CDR1 SGDLS, CDR2 YYNGEE. The TCR sequence derives from a woman aged 25-40 years with acute COVID-19. The sample comprised PBMCs or T cells enriched from blood (not recorded which). This chain links TRBV9 with TRBJ2-3, with D uncertain. The CDR3 here is CASSVGTGFLTDTQYF. The CDR3 nucleotides are TGTGCCAGCAGCGTAGGAACCGGGTTTCTCACAGATACGCAGTATTTT.